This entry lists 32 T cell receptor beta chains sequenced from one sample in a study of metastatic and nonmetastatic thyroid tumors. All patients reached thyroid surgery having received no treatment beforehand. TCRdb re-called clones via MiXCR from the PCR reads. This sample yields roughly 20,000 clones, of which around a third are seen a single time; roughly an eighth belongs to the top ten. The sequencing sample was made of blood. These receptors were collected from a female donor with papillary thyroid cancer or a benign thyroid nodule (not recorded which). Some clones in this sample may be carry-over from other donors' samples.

The CDR3 spells CASSPGGGSYNEQFF. In nucleotides, the CDR3 is TGTGCCAGCTCACCTGGGGGGGGCTCCTACAATGAGCAGTTCTTC. The chain carries TRBV18 and TRBJ2-1, with 7 nucleotides matching TRBD2. Germline CDR1 reads KGHSH; CDR2 reads LQKENI. Trimming took 3 bases from V and 0 from J; bases not matched to a gene: 2. The length of the CDR3 is 15 residues.

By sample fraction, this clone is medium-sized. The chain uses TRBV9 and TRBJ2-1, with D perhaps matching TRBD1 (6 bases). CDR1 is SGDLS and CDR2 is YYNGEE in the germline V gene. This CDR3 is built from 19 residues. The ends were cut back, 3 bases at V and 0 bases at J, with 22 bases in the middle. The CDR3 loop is CASSGHRERQSSSYNEQFF. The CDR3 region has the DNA TGTGCCAGCAGCGGACACAGGGAGCGGCAGTCAAGCTCCTACAATGAGCAGTTCTTC.

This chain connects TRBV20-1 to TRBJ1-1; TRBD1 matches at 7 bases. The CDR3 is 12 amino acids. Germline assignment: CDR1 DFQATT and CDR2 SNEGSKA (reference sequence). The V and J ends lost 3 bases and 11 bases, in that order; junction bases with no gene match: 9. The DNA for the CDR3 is TGCAGTGCTAGGTACTTCGGGACAGAGGCTTTCTTT. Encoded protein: CSARYFGTEAFF.

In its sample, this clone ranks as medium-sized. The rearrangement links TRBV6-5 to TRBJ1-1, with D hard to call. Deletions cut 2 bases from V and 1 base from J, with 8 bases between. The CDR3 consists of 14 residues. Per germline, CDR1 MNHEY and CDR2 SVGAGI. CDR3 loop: CASSYTAANTEAFF. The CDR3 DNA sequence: TGTGCCAGCAGTTACACGGCAGCGAACACTGAAGCTTTCTTT.

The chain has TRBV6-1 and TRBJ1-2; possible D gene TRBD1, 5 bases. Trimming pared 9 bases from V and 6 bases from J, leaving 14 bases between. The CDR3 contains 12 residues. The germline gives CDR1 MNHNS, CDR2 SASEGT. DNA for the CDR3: TGTGCCAGTGTTGTCGGGGGTAATGGCTACACCTTC. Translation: CASVVGGNGYTF.

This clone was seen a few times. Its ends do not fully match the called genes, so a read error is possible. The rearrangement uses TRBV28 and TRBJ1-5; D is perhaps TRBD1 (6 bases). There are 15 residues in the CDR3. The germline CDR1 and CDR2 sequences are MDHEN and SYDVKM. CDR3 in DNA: TGTGCCAGCTGTTTAAATACAGGGAGAACGCAGCACCAGCATTTT. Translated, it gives CASCLNTGRTQHQHF.

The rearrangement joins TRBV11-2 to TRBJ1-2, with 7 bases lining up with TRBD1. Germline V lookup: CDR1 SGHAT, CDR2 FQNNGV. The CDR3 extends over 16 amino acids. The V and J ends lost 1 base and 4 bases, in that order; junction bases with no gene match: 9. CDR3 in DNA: TGTGCCAGCAGCTTAGGCAATACAGGGGCCCTCTATGGCTACACCTTC. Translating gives CASSLGNTGALYGYTF.

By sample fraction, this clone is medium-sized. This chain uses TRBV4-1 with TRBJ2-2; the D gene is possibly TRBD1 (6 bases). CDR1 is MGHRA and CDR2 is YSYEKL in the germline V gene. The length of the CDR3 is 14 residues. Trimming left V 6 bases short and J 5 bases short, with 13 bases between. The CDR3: CASSPQTGTGELFF. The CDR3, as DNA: TGCGCCAGCAGTCCTCAGACAGGAACCGGGGAGCTGTTTTTT.

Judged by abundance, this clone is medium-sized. CDR3 in DNA: TGTGCCAGCAGACGGCAGGGTGGGGAAAAACTGTTTTTT. Protein product: CASRRQGGEKLFF. J is TRBJ1-4 and V is TRBV6-1, with D possibly being TRBD1 (5 bases). CDR3 length: 13 amino acids. The V gene's germline CDR1 is MNHNS and CDR2 SASEGT. The ends were cut back, 6 bases at V and 8 bases at J, with 13 bases in the middle.

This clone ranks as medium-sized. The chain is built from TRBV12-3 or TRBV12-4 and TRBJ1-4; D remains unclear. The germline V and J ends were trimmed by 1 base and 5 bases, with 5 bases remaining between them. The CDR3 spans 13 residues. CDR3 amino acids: CASSLEENEKLFF. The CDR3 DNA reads TGTGCCAGCAGTTTAGAAGAAAATGAAAAACTGTTTTTT.

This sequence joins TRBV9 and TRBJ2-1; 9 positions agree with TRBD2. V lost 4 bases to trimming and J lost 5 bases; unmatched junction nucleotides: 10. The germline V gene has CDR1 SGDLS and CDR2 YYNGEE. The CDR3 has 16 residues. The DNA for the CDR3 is TGTGCCAGCAGCTCTGGGACTAGCACCATTCACAATGAGCAGTTCTTC. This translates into CASSSGTSTIHNEQFF.

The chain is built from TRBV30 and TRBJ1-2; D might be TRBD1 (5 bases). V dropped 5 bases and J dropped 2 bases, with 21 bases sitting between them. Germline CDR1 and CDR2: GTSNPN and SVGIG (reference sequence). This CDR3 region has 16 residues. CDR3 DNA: TGTGCCTGGGACCTCACCAGGGAAGCGAGGAACTATGGCTACACCTTC. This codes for CAWDLTREARNYGYTF.

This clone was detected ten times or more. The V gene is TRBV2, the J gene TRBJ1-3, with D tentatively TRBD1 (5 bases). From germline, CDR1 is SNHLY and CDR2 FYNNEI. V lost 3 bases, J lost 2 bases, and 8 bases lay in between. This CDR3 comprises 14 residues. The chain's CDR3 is CASSDRDAGNTIYF. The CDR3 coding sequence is TGTGCCAGCAGTGACCGGGACGCTGGAAACACCATATATTTT. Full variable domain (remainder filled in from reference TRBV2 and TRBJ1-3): EPEVTQTPSHQVTQMGQEVILRCVPISNHLYFYWYRQILGQKVEFLVSFYNNEISEKSEIFDDQFSVERPDGSNFTLKIRSTKLEDSAMYFCASSDRDAGNTIYFGEGSWLTVV.

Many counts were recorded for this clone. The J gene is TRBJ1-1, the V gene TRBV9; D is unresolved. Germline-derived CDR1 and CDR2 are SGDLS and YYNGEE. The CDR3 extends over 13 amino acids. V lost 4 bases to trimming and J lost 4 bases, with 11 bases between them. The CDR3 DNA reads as TGTGCCAGCAGCTTTGGCGATGGCACTGAAGCTTTCTTT. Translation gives CASSFGDGTEAFF.

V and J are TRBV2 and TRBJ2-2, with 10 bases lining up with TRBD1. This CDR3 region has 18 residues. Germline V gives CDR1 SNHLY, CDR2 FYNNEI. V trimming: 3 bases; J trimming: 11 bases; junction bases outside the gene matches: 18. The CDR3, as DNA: TGTGCCAGCAGTGACCCTTACACCGGGACAGGGGTTTCCGTTGAGCTGTTTTTT. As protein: CASSDPYTGTGVSVELFF.

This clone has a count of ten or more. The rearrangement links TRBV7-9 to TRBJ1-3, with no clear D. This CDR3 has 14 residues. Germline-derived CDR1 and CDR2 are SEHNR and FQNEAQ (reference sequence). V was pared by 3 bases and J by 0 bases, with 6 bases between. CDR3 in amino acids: CASSFERSGNTIYF. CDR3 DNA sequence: TGTGCCAGCAGCTTTGAACGCTCTGGAAACACCATATATTTT.

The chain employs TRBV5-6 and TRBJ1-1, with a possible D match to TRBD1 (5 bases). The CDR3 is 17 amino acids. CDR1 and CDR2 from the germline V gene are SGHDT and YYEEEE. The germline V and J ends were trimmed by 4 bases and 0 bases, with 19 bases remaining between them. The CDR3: CASSGDSGRNMNTEAFF. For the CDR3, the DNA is TGTGCCAGCAGCGGCGACTCGGGACGTAACATGAACACTGAAGCTTTCTTT.

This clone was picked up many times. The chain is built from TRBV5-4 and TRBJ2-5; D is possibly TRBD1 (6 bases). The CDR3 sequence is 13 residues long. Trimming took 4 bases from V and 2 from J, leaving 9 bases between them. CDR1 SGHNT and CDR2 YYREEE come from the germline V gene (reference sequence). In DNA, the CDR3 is TGTGCCAGCAGCCCCGGACAGCAAGAGACCCAGTACTTC. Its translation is CASSPGQQETQYF.

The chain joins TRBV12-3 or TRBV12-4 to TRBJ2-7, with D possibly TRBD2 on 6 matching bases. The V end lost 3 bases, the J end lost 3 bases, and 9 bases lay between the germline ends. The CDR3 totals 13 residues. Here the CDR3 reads CASSFGGGYEQYF. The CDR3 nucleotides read TGTGCCAGCAGTTTTGGGGGAGGCTACGAGCAGTACTTC.

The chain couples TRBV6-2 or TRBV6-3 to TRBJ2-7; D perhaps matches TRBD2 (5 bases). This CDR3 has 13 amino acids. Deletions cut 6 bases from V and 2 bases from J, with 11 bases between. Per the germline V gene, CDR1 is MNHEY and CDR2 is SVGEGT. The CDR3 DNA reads TGTGCCAGCAGCTACCCGGGGACCTACGAGCAGTACTTC. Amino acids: CASSYPGTYEQYF.

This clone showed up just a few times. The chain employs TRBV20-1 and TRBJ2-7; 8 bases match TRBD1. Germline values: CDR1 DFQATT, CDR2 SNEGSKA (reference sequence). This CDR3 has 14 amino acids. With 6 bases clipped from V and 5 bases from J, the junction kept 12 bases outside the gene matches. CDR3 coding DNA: TGCAGTGCAACACCAGGGGGCGAGGCTGACGAGCAGTACTTC. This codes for CSATPGGEADEQYF.

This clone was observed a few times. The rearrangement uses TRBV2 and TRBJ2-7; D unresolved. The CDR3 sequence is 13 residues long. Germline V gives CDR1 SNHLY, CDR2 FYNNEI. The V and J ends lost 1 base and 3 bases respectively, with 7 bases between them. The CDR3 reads CASSEDWGYEQYF. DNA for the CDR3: TGTGCCAGCAGTGAAGATTGGGGCTACGAGCAGTACTTC.

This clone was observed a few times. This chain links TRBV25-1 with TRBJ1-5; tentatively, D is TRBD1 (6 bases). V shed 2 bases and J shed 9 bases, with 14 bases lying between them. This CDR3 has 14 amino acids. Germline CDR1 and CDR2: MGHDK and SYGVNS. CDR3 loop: CASSEGQTFWPQHF. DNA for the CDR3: TGTGCCAGCAGTGAAGGACAGACATTCTGGCCCCAGCATTTT.

This chain's CDR3 is CASSPIGGDSQPQHF. The CDR3 DNA reads TGTGCCAGCTCACCCATTGGGGGGGATAGTCAGCCCCAGCATTTT. The chain uses TRBV18 and TRBJ1-5; weak D call: TRBD1 (5 bases). This CDR3 is 15 amino acids long. Germline V gene sequence: CDR1 KGHSH, CDR2 LQKENI. V lost 3 bases, J lost 6 bases, and 15 bases lay in between.

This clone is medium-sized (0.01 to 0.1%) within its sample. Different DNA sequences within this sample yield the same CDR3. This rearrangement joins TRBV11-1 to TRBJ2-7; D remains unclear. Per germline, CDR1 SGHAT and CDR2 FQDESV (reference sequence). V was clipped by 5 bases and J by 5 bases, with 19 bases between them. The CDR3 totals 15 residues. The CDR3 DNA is TGTGCCAGCAGCCCAAGTCTGGGTGACGCCCACGAGCAGTACTTC. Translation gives CASSPSLGDAHEQYF.

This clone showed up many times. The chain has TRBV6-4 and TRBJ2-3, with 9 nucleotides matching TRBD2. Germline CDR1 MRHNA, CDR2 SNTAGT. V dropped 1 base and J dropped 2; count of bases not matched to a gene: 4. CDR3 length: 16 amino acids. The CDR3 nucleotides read TGTGCCAGCAGTGACTTCGGCGGGGGGGCCACAGATACGCAGTATTTT. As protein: CASSDFGGGATDTQYF.

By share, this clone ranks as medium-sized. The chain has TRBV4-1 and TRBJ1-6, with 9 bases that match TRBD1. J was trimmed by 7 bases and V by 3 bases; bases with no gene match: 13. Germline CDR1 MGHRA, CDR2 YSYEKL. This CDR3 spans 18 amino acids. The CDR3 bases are TGCGCCAGCAGCCACGGAAAAGGGACAGGGAGAAAAAATTCACCCCTCCACTTT. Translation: CASSHGKGTGRKNSPLHF.

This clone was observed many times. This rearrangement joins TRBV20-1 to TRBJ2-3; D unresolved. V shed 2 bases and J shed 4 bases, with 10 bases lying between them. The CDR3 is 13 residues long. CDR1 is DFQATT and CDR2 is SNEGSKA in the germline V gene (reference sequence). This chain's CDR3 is CSARYSAPDTQYF. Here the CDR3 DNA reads TGCAGTGCTAGATACAGCGCTCCAGATACGCAGTATTTT.

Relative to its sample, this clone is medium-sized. The CDR3 DNA reads as TGCGCCAGCAGCACTCATATTAGCGGGGCGAACACCGGGGAGCTGTTTTTT. Its translation: CASSTHISGANTGELFF. V gene TRBV4-1 combines with J gene TRBJ2-2; 8 bases are shared with TRBD2. The germline V gene has CDR1 MGHRA and CDR2 YSYEKL. With 5 bases clipped from V and 0 bases from J, the junction kept 8 bases outside the gene matches. The CDR3 covers 17 residues.

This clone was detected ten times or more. The CDR3 sequence is CASSSAGGLVYGYTF. In DNA, the CDR3 is TGTGCCAGCAGTTCGGCAGGGGGACTAGTCTATGGCTACACCTTC. V gene TRBV12-3 or TRBV12-4 combines with J gene TRBJ1-2, with 7 nucleotides matching TRBD1. Trimming took 4 bases from V and 4 from J; bases not matched to a gene: 9. The CDR3 length is 15 residues.

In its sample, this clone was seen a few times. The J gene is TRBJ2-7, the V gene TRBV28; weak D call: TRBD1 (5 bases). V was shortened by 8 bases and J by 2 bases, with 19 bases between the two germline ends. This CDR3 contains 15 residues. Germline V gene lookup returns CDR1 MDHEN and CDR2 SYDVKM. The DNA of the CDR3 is TGTGCCAGCCCCAATCAGGGAAAGGCGACCTACGAGCAGTACTTC. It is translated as CASPNQGKATYEQYF.

The CDR3 sequence is CASSPSYEQYF. CDR3 DNA sequence: TGTGCCAGCAGCCCCTCCTACGAGCAGTACTTC. V usage is TRBV7-2 and J usage is TRBJ2-7; D is unclear. Trimming stripped 5 bases from V and 0 bases from J, with 2 bases between. Looked up from germline, CDR1 is SGHTA and CDR2 is FQGNSA. This CDR3 spans 11 amino acids.